This T cell receptor (beta chain) was observed in a study of T cell responses to AZD1222 COVID-19 vaccine. Regarding the study as a whole: Females made up more of the donors, who were largely white British, and clonal diversity may have come out too low.

Libraries were prepared by immunoSEQ multiplex PCR; TCRdb keeps only in-frame clonotypes and omits some of them. The sample contains 130,000 to 150,000 clones, about 82% of which appear only once. For this clone: Its cognate antigen is unknown.

Germline CDR1 SEHNR, CDR2 FQNEAQ (reference sequence). The CDR3 covers 12 residues. V was trimmed by 7 bases and J by 8 bases, leaving 14 bases between them. Second doses that came at about 4 or about 12 weeks were put together. Specimen: peripheral blood, collected 28 days after the second AZD1222 dose. This sequence joins TRBV7-9 and TRBJ1-2; TRBD1 might be the D (5 bases). The TCR was taken from an adult who received the AZD1222 COVID-19 vaccine. CDR3: CASTRVGVGYTF. CDR3 nucleotide sequence: TGTGCCAGCACCAGGGTGGGGGTAGGCTACACCTTC.